This T cell receptor beta chain was retrieved from a study of T and B cells in COVID-19 patients. TRB was amplified from about 250-500 ng of blood genomic DNA. BIOMED2 TRB-A/B primer pools were used in multiplex TRB PCR. TCRdb re-analysed the multiplex PCR reads in MiXCR, keeping a single row per CDR3 protein. The sample has fewer than 700 distinct CDR3 sequences, around 23% seen once. Overall study findings and caveats: Patients with COVID-19 reportedly showed strongly skewed T cell receptor beta variable and joining gene usage.

This clonotype is medium-sized in the sample. No antigen is known for it. Material: blood. The sequence derives from a human donor with active COVID-19.

The CDR3 DNA reads as TGTGCCAGCAGACTGACAGCCACAACTGAAGCTTTCTTT. Residues: CASRLTATTEAFF. This chain joins TRBV6-4 and TRBJ1-1; D possibly corresponds to TRBD1 (5 bases). V lost 6 bases and J lost 5, with 13 bases in between. This CDR3 is built from 13 residues. Germline-derived CDR1 and CDR2 are MRHNA and SNTAGT.